The 20 T cell receptor beta chains in this list originate from one sample, sequenced in a study of beta chain features in type 1 diabetes. TCRB transcripts that were expressed got sequenced, as all of the isolated RNA had been reverse transcribed. Clones were read by immunoSEQ multiplex PCR, and TCRdb kept only the in-frame ones, dropping some. Of around 500,000 clones in the sample, more than 9.5% were seen once. Sequenced: naive CD4+ T cells from blood. These receptors all come from a woman between 18 and 30 years old in good health.

This clone was observed a few times. The chain is built from TRBV2 and TRBJ2-7; maybe TRBD2 (5 bases). Germline loops: CDR1 SNHLY, CDR2 FYNNEI. The CDR3 runs 15 residues. V lost 6 bases and J 0 bases, leaving 15 bases between the germline ends. The CDR3 DNA reads TGTGCCAGCAGGAGACCGACTACTAGCTCCTACGAGCAGTACTTC. This codes for CASRRPTTSSYEQYF.

The chain uses TRBV7-2 and TRBJ1-6; tentative D call: TRBD1 (5 bases). V was trimmed by 3 bases and J by 14 bases, leaving 26 bases between them. The CDR3 covers 17 residues. Per the germline V gene, CDR1 is SGHTA and CDR2 is FQGNSA. This CDR3 reads CASSFRGAVGDFRALHF. In DNA, the CDR3 is TGTGCCAGCAGCTTCCGCGGGGCAGTTGGGGATTTCAGGGCCCTCCACTTT.

This sequence joins TRBV7-8 and TRBJ2-2; D gene unclear. This CDR3 region has 15 residues. The germline V gene encodes CDR1 SGHVS and CDR2 FQNEAQ. Between the trimmed V and J ends, which lost 3 bases and 3 bases, there was a span of 11 bases. The CDR3 spells CASSFLVPDTGELFF. The CDR3 DNA sequence: TGTGCCAGCAGCTTTTTGGTGCCGGACACCGGGGAGCTGTTTTTT.

This rearrangement joins TRBV14 to TRBJ1-2, with D perhaps TRBD1 (5 bases). This CDR3 region has 19 residues. In germline, CDR1 is SGHDN, CDR2 FVKESK. V was shortened by 0 bases and J by 4 bases, with 24 bases between the two germline ends. The CDR3 region is CASSQDILAGTQVFYGYTF. As DNA, the CDR3 is TGTGCCAGCAGCCAAGATATATTGGCAGGGACCCAGGTTTTCTATGGCTACACCTTC.

The rearrangement uses TRBV7-9 and TRBJ2-3; D gene unclear. Trimming took 5 bases from V and 2 from J, leaving 5 bases between them. The CDR3 sequence is 12 residues long. Looked up from germline, CDR1 is SEHNR and CDR2 is FQNEAQ (reference sequence). CDR3 region: CASSPHTDTQYF. The CDR3 bases are TGTGCCAGCAGCCCCCACACAGATACGCAGTATTTT. The full variable domain, in which reference TRBV7-9 and TRBJ2-3 provide the parts outside the CDR3, is DTGVSQNPRHKITKRGQNVTFRCDPISEHNRLYWYRQTLGQGPEFLTYFQNEAQLEKSRLLSDRFSAERPKGSFSTLEIQRTEQGDSAMYLCASSPHTDTQYFGPGTRLTVL.

This rearrangement joins TRBV9 to TRBJ2-7; 8 nucleotides line up with TRBD2. After removal of 0 bases from V and 4 bases from J, the junction contained 6 bases not matched to a gene. CDR3 length: 15 residues. Germline values: CDR1 SGDLS, CDR2 YYNGEE. The CDR3: CASSVGGLGTYEQYF. DNA for the CDR3: TGTGCCAGCAGCGTAGGGGGACTAGGGACTTACGAGCAGTACTTC.

The sample holds a few counts of this clone. V and J are TRBV7-2 and TRBJ1-2; 9 bases match TRBD1. Germline lookup yields CDR1 SGHTA and CDR2 FQGNSA. CDR3 length: 16 residues. Trimming cost V 5 bases and J 5 bases; bases outside gene matches: 12. DNA of the CDR3: TGTGCCAGCAGCACGGGACAGGGTGCAGGCGGATATGGCTACACCTTC. Translating gives CASSTGQGAGGYGYTF. Together with reference TRBV7-2 and TRBJ1-2, the CDR3 gives the full variable domain: GAGVSQSPSNKVTEKGKDVELRCDPISGHTALYWYRQSLGQGLEFLIYFQGNSAPDKSGLPSDRFSAERTGGSVSTLTIQRTQQEDSAVYLCASSTGQGAGGYGYTFGSGTRLTVV.

This clone has only a few counts. The rearrangement links TRBV28 to TRBJ2-6, with D tentatively TRBD1 (6 bases). CDR3 size: 17 residues. Trimming removed 3 bases from V and 1 base from J, with 13 bases in between. The germline V gene has CDR1 MDHEN and CDR2 SYDVKM. The CDR3 DNA sequence: TGTGCCAGCAGTTTTGGGGGCCCTGGGTCTGGGGCCAACGTCCTGACTTTC. This codes for CASSFGGPGSGANVLTF.

This clone has a handful of counts. V and J are TRBV5-4 and TRBJ1-2; D gene ambiguous. The CDR3 is 15 residues long. The V end was cut by 0 bases, the J end by 0 bases, with 9 bases between. The germline V gene has CDR1 SGHNT and CDR2 YYREEE (reference sequence). Here the CDR3 DNA reads TGTGCCAGCAGCTTGGACAGAAACTCTAACTATGGCTACACCTTC. Protein: CASSLDRNSNYGYTF.

The V gene is TRBV7-3, the J gene TRBJ2-2; 9 nucleotides align to TRBD1. Germline assignment: CDR1 SGHTA and CDR2 FQGTGA. Trimming took 5 bases from V and 5 from J; bases not matched to a gene: 3. The CDR3 is made up of 14 amino acids. The CDR3 DNA sequence: TGTGCCAGCAGCCGGGACAGGGATACCGGGGAGCTGTTTTTT. It specifies CASSRDRDTGELFF.

This clone was seen a handful of times. The chain couples TRBV7-2 to TRBJ2-3; 9 positions match TRBD2. Losses at the gene ends were 5 bases for V and 1 base for J; bases not matched to a gene: 7. Germline values: CDR1 SGHTA, CDR2 FQGNSA. The CDR3 has 16 residues. This chain's CDR3 is CASSQWASGGTDTQYF. CDR3 nucleotides: TGTGCCAGCAGCCAATGGGCTAGCGGGGGCACAGATACGCAGTATTTT.

The chain recombines TRBV9 with TRBJ2-1; D is ambiguous. Germline CDR1 SGDLS, CDR2 YYNGEE. Between the trimmed V and J ends, which lost 3 bases and 8 bases, there was a span of 9 bases. This CDR3 comprises 12 residues. The DNA of the CDR3 is TGTGCCAGCAGCGAATATGGGTATGAGCAGTTCTTC. Its translation: CASSEYGYEQFF. Using reference TRBV9 and TRBJ2-1 for the parts outside the CDR3, the full variable domain is DSGVTQTPKHLITATGQRVTLRCSPRSGDLSVYWYQQSLDQGLQFLIQYYNGEERAKGNILERFSAQQFPDLHSELNLSSLELGDSALYFCASSEYGYEQFFGPGTRLTVL.

In its sample, this clone was seen a few times. V usage is TRBV10-3 and J usage is TRBJ2-3; TRBD2 aligns across 8 bases. Germline V gene sequence: CDR1 ENHRY, CDR2 SYGVKD. V lost 10 bases, J lost 0 bases, and 6 bases stayed unmatched. The CDR3 loop spans 14 amino acids. CDR3 nucleotide sequence: TGTGCCACCACTAGCGGAGCTAGCACAGATACGCAGTATTTT. Translation gives CATTSGASTDTQYF.

This clone was counted only a few times. The rearrangement joins TRBV14 to TRBJ2-3; tentatively, D is TRBD1 or TRBD2 (5 bases each). This CDR3 spans 13 amino acids. Germline lookup yields CDR1 SGHDN and CDR2 FVKESK. V shed 4 bases and J shed 2 bases, with 7 bases lying between them. The CDR3 nucleotides read TGTGCCAGCAGCCGGGACCACACAGATACGCAGTATTTT. This codes for CASSRDHTDTQYF. Full variable domain (remainder filled in from reference TRBV14 and TRBJ2-3): EAGVTQFPSHSVIEKGQTVTLRCDPISGHDNLYWYRRVMGKEIKFLLHFVKESKQDESGMPNNRFLAERTGGTYSTLKVQPAELEDSGVYFCASSRDHTDTQYFGPGTRLTVL.

This clone showed up just a few times. The V call is TRBV10-3, the J call TRBJ2-7; 11 nucleotides match TRBD1. Germline CDR1 reads ENHRY; CDR2 reads SYGVKD. V shed 8 bases, J shed 7 bases, and the junction held 7 bases outside the gene matches. The CDR3 has 13 amino acids. CDR3 nucleotide sequence: TGTGCCATCGGGGACAGGGGGATGCGGGAGCAGTACTTC. It specifies CAIGDRGMREQYF.

The rearrangement joins TRBV25-1 to TRBJ2-7; maybe TRBD1 (5 bases). The V end lost 7 bases, the J end lost 3 bases, and 13 bases lay between the germline ends. The germline V gene encodes CDR1 MGHDK and CDR2 SYGVNS. The CDR3 totals 13 residues. The CDR3 spells CASTPGIVYEQYF. As DNA, the CDR3 is TGTGCCAGCACTCCAGGGATAGTCTACGAGCAGTACTTC.

J is TRBJ2-2 and V is TRBV14, with D possibly being TRBD1 or TRBD2 (5 bases each). Trimming pared 6 bases from V and 5 bases from J, leaving 16 bases between. The germline gives CDR1 SGHDN, CDR2 FVKESK. This CDR3 has 15 amino acids. CDR3 DNA: TGTGCCAGCAGGCCCGGGACCCCGAGGACCGGGGAGCTGTTTTTT. This codes for CASRPGTPRTGELFF.

This clone was recorded a few times. The V gene is TRBV12-5, the J gene TRBJ2-1; 7 bases are a match to TRBD1. Unmatched junction bases numbered 9, after V lost 1 base and J lost 6 bases. This CDR3 region has 16 residues. Looked up from germline, CDR1 is LGHNT and CDR2 is FRNRAP. CDR3 sequence: CASGLGGQIFRNEQFF. In DNA, the CDR3 is TGTGCTAGTGGTTTGGGGGGACAGATCTTTCGCAATGAGCAGTTCTTC.

V and J are TRBV4-1 and TRBJ1-1; the D is unclear. Trimming removed 2 bases from V and 5 bases from J, with 12 bases in between. From germline, CDR1 is MGHRA and CDR2 YSYEKL. This CDR3 spans 14 amino acids. CDR3 DNA sequence: TGCGCCAGCAGCCAATTGATGGGTAGGACTGAAGCTTTCTTT. This sequence encodes CASSQLMGRTEAFF.

The chain joins TRBV7-9 to TRBJ2-1, with 7 bases matching TRBD1. V lost 3 bases to trimming and J lost 4 bases; unmatched junction nucleotides: 6. CDR3 length: 15 residues. The V gene's germline CDR1 is SEHNR and CDR2 FQNEAQ (reference sequence). The CDR3 spells CASSLGQSYYNEQFF. DNA for the CDR3: TGTGCCAGCAGCTTGGGACAGTCCTATTACAATGAGCAGTTCTTC.